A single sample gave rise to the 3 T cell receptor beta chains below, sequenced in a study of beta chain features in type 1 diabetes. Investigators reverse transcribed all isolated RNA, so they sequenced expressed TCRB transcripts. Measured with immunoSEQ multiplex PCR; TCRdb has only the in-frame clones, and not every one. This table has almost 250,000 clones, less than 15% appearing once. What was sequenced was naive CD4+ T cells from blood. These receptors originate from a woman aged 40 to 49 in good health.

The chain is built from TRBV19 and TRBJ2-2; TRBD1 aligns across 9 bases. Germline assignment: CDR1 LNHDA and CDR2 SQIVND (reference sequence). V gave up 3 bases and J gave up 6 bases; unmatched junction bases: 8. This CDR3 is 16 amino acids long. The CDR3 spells CASSIYGTGIAGELFF. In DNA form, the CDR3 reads TGTGCCAGTAGTATTTACGGGACAGGGATCGCCGGGGAGCTGTTTTTT.

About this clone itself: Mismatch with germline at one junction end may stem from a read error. This CDR3 is CASNLGTGGFGYTF. The CDR3 bases are TGTGCCAGCAACTTAGGGACAGGGGGCTTTGGCTACACCTTC. The rearrangement joins TRBV7-2 to TRBJ1-2; 12 positions agree with TRBD1. The CDR3 extends over 14 amino acids. The germline V gene has CDR1 SGHTA and CDR2 FQGNSA.

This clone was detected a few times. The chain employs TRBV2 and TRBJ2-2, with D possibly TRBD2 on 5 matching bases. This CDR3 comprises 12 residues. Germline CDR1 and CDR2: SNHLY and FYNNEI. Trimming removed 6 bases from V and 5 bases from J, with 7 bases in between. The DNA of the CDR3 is TGTGCCAGCAGGAGGGAGACCGGGGAGCTGTTTTTT. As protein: CASRRETGELFF.